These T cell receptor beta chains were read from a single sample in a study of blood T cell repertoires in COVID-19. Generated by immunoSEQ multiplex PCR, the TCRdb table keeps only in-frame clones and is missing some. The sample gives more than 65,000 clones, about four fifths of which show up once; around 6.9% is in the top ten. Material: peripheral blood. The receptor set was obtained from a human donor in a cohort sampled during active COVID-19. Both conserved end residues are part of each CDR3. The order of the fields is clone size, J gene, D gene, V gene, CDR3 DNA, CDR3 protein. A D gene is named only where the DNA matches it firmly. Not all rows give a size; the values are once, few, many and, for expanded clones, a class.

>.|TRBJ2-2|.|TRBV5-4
TGTGCCAGCAGCCTCGGGGGCACCGGGGAGCTGTTTTTT
CASSLGGTGELFF
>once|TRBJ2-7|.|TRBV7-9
TGTGCCAGCAGCTTAATAGATTACGAGCAGTACTTC
CASSLIDYEQYF
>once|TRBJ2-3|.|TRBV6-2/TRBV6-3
TGTGCCAGCAGTTATCAGGGGGGCAGAACAGATACGCAGTATTTT
CASSYQGGRTDTQYF
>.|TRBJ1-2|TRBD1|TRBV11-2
TGTGCCAGCAGCTTCCCGACAGGGGTGCCAGGGACCGGGGGTGGCTACACCTTC
CASSFPTGVPGTGGGYTF
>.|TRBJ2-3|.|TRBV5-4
TGTGCCAGCAGCTTGATGGGGGGACTCTCCACAGATACGCAGTATTTT
CASSLMGGLSTDTQYF
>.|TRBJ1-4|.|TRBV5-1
TGCGCCAGCAGTCGAGACAGTGCAACTAATGAAAAACTGTTTTTT
CASSRDSATNEKLFF
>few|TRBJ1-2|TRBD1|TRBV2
TGTGCCAGCAGTAGACAGGGGGCTGGCTATGGCTACACCTTC
CASSRQGAGYGYTF
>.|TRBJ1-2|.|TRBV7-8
TGTGCCAGCAGCCGCGGGGGGTCCTATGGCTACACCTTC
CASSRGGSYGYTF
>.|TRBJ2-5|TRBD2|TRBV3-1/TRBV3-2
TGTGCCAGCAGCCTCAGACTAGCGGGGGTGTCGGAGACCCAGTACTTC
CASSLRLAGVSETQYF
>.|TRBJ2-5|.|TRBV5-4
TGTGCCAGCAGCTTAGCGTTAGGCAAAACGGAGACCCAGTACTTC
CASSLALGKTETQYF
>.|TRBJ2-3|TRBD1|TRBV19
TGTGCCAGCCGGGACAGGGTCCCAGATACGCAGTATTTT
CASRDRVPDTQYF
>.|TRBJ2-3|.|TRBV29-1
TGCAGCGTTGGGGCGGGGAGCACAGATACGCAGTATTTT
CSVGAGSTDTQYF
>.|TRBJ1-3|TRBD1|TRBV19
TGTGCCAGCCGTGCTCCGGACAGGGGCTACTCTGTGGGAAACACCATATATTTT
CASRAPDRGYSVGNTIYF
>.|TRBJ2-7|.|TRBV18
TGTGCCAGCTCACCACCGCCGGGGGAGCAGTACTTC
CASSPPPGEQYF
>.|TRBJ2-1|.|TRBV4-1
TGCGCCAGCAGCCGAGACATCGGCTCCTACAATGAGCAGTTCTTC
CASSRDIGSYNEQFF
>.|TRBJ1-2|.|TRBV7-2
TGTGCCAGCAGCTCCCAGGGCTATGGCTACACCTTC
CASSSQGYGYTF
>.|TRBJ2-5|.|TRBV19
TGTGCCAGTAGTGGTCGGGACTCAGGGCAAGAGACCCAGTACTTC
CASSGRDSGQETQYF
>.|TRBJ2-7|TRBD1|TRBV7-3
TGTGCCAGCGCTCGGGCAGGGGGTTCCTACGAGCAGTACTTC
CASARAGGSYEQYF
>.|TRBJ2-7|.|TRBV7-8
TGTGCCAGCAGCGCTCGGGACTTGGGATACGAGCAGTACTTC
CASSARDLGYEQYF
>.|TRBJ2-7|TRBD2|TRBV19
TGTGCCAGTAAGGCTAGCGGGGTTTACGAGCAGTACTTC
CASKASGVYEQYF
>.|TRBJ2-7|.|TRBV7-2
TGTGCCAGCAGCTTTAAACAGACCGGTGAGCAGTACTTC
CASSFKQTGEQYF
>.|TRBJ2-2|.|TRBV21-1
TGTGCCAGCAGCAAATGCCGGACTAGCGGGGACTTCACCGGGGAGCTGTTTTTT
CASSKCRTSGDFTGELFF
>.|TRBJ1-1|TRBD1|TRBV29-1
TGCAGCGTTGAAGATCGTCTTACAGGGGGGGTCCTTGAAGCTTTCTTT
CSVEDRLTGGVLEAFF
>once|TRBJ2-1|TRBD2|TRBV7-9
TGTGCCAGCAGCCAGGGACTAGCGGGGGGTAGCGAGCAGTTCTTC
CASSQGLAGGSEQFF
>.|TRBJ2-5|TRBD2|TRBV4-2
TGTGCCAGCAGCCCCGTGCGTCTAGCGGGGGGACCCATGCAAGAGACCCAGTACTTC
CASSPVRLAGGPMQETQYF
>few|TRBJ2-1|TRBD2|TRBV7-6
TGTGCCAGCAGCTTAAGGACTAGATATGAGCAGTTCTTC
CASSLRTRYEQFF
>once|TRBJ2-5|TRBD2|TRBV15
TGTGCCACCAGCGAGTGGGCTAGCGGGGGCCGAAAGGAGACCCAGTACTTC
CATSEWASGGRKETQYF
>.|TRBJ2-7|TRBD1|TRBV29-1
TGCAGCGTCACCCAGACAGGGCAGGGTGGGCAGTACTTC
CSVTQTGQGGQYF
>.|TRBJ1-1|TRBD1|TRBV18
TGTGCCAGCTCACCACCCGACAGGGGGTACATGAACACTGAAGCTTTCTTT
CASSPPDRGYMNTEAFF
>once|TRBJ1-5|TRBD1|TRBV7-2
TGTGCCAGCACGCAGACAGGGGTCGGCAATCAGCCCCAGCATTTT
CASTQTGVGNQPQHF
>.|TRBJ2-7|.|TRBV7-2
TGTGCCAGCAGCCTAGCGAGAATAAGGGGTGTAGGGAGGAAAAACTACGAGCAGTACTTC
CASSLARIRGVGRKNYEQYF
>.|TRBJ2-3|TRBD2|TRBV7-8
TGTGCCAGCAGCGAGGGACTAGCGGGGGCAGATACGCAGTATTTT
CASSEGLAGADTQYF
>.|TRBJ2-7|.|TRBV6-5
TGTGCCAGCAGTTACGGCAGGGGCCTCTACGAGCAGTACTTC
CASSYGRGLYEQYF
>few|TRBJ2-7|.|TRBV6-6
TGTGCCAGCAGTTACAGGGAGTACGAGCAGTACTTC
CASSYREYEQYF
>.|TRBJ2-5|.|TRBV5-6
TGTGCCAGCAGCCACCGGGACCAAGAGACCCAGTACTTC
CASSHRDQETQYF
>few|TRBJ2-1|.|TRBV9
TGTGCCAGCAGCCAGGATTACAATGAGCAGTTCTTC
CASSQDYNEQFF
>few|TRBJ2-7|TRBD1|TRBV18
TGTGCCAGCTCACCGGCAGGGGGCTCCTACGAGCAGTACTTC
CASSPAGGSYEQYF
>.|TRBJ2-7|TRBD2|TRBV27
TGTGCCAGCAAGAGAGGCGGGGGATACGAGCAGTACTTC
CASKRGGGYEQYF
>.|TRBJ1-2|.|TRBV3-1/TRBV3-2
TGTGCCAGCAGCCAAGGTCGGGGGGACTATGGCTACACCTTC
CASSQGRGDYGYTF
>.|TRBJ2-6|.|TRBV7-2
TGTGCCAGCAGCTTAGCGTCCAACTCTGGGGCCAACGTCCTGACTTTC
CASSLASNSGANVLTF
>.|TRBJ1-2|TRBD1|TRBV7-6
TGTGCCAGCAGCATGACCGGGACAGGGGGGGGATATGGCTACACCTTC
CASSMTGTGGGYGYTF
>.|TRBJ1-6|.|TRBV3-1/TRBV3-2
TGTGCCAGCAGCCAAGAATTTGCAGGGTCCAGGGGATCACCCCTCCACTTT
CASSQEFAGSRGSPLHF
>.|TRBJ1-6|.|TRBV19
TGTGCCAGTAAGCCTAACGGTGGTCGAAGCTCCTATAATTCACCCCTCCACTTT
CASKPNGGRSSYNSPLHF
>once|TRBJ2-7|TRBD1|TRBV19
TGTGCCAGTACCCCCGGGACAGGGTTTGGCGAGCAGTACTTC
CASTPGTGFGEQYF
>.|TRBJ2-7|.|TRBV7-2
TGTGCCAGCAGCTTATGGTCCGGGGAGCACTACGAGCAGTACTTC
CASSLWSGEHYEQYF
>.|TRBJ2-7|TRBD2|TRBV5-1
TGCGCCAGCAGCTTGTCGGGACTAGCCTCGGGGGAGCAGTACTTC
CASSLSGLASGEQYF
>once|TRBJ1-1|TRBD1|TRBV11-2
TGTGCCAGCAGCTTAGGGGACAGGGTGAACACTGAAGCTTTCTTT
CASSLGDRVNTEAFF
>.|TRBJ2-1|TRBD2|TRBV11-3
TGTGCCAGCAGCCGGGTAGCGGGGGGGCTCTACAATGAGCAGTTCTTC
CASSRVAGGLYNEQFF
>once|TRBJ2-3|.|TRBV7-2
TGTGCCAGCAGCACGATGGCGGGGAGCACAGATACGCAGTATTTT
CASSTMAGSTDTQYF
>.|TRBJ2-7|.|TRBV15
TGTGCCACCAGCAGAGATTGGAGGTTGGGATTCAACTACGAGCAGTACTTC
CATSRDWRLGFNYEQYF
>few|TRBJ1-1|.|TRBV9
TGTGCCAGCAGCGTAGCTATGAACCCTGAAGCTTTCTTT
CASSVAMNPEAFF
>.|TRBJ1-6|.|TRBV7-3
TGTGCCAGCAGCGCTGCGGGTCCGCGGTCACCCCTCCACTTT
CASSAAGPRSPLHF
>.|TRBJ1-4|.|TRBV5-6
TGTGCCAGCAGCTTAATAACGGAGAAAACTAATGAAAAACTGTTTTTT
CASSLITEKTNEKLFF
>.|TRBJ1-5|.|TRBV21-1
TGTGCCAGCAGCAAAGAGGAGAAGAGGGACAGCAGAGAAATTGATAGCAATCAGCCCCAGCATTTT
CASSKEEKRDSREIDSNQPQHF